This T cell receptor (beta chain) was recovered during a study of identifying expanded T cells in peripheral blood. Findings and limits, study-wide: Variance in clone template counts between approximately two-week samples significantly increased with total template count across all healthy donors. About 1.2 clones differed between technical replicates, versus approximately 16 and 20 over time.

Trimming left V 7 bases short and J 2 bases short, with 11 bases between. Per germline, CDR1 LNHDA and CDR2 SQIVND (reference sequence). This CDR3 has 13 residues. Measured with immunoSEQ multiplex PCR; TCRdb has only the in-frame clones, and not every one. The repertoire includes 100,000 or so clones, around 88% of them detected once, and 12% to 15% sits in the top ten. About this clone itself: As yet, its antigen is unknown.

The receptor comes from a person aged 18-70 years in good health. The V and J genes are TRBV19 and TRBJ2-5; TRBD1 is a possible D gene (6 bases). Sequencing input: blood. The CDR3 nucleotides are TGTGCCAGTATTGGCAGGGGACAAGAGACCCAGTACTTC. Encoded protein: CASIGRGQETQYF.